This note documents a single T cell receptor (beta chain) sequence. The CDR3 loop spans 16 amino acids. Trimming left V 2 bases short and J 6 bases short, with 22 bases between. Germline V lookup: CDR1 GTSNPN, CDR2 SVGIG (reference sequence). These data are taken from a study of blood T cell repertoires in COVID-19. Study details: The samples span acute and convalescent COVID-19 from the United States, Italy and Spain. The cDNA or gDNA used as material had been derived from T cells, B-cell-depleted T cells, or PBMCs.

The assay was immunoSEQ multiplex PCR, and TCRdb's table has in-frame clones only and misses some. The data hold 130,000 or so clones, with roughly 79% observed a single time. This sequence joins TRBV30 and TRBJ1-1; D is possibly TRBD1 (6 bases). The receptor was isolated from a woman aged 55-75 years with active or convalescent COVID-19. Specimen: peripheral blood. The CDR3 bases are TGTGCCTGGAGTTCCCCGAGAATCACAGGGTTCCCTGAAGCTTTCTTT. The encoded protein is CAWSSPRITGFPEAFF.